This T cell receptor beta chain was sequenced in a study of early T cells in non-severe SARS-CoV-2 infection. A single record per CDR3 protein comes from TCRdb applying MiXCR to the 5' RACE reads. Of tens of thousands of distinct CDR3 sequences listed, 11% are singletons. Germline lookup yields CDR1 SNHLY and CDR2 FYNNEI. This CDR3 has 10 residues. The ends were cut back, 7 bases at V and 4 bases at J, with 5 bases in the middle. This clonotype was counted many times. Sequenced sample: whole blood. The rearrangement joins TRBV2 to TRBJ2-7; D is unresolved. The source of this sequence is an adult who was a healthcare worker with PCR-confirmed SARS-CoV-2 infection or an uninfected control (not recorded which). CDR3 amino acids: CASKVYEQYF. The CDR3 coding sequence is TGTGCCAGCAAGGTATACGAGCAGTACTTC.